These 10 T cell receptor beta chains share one sample of origin, sequenced in a study of blood T cell repertoires in COVID-19. The table came from immunoSEQ multiplex PCR; TCRdb's copy has only in-frame clones and leaves some out. The sample yields approximately 130,000 clones, around 88% seen once. The specimen sequenced was peripheral blood. These receptors came from a man aged 80 or over with active or convalescent COVID-19.

The rearrangement uses TRBV10-3 and TRBJ2-2, with 11 bases that match TRBD1. The CDR3 consists of 18 residues. Germline loops: CDR1 ENHRY, CDR2 SYGVKD. V was clipped by 4 bases and J by 0 bases; unmatched bases: 7. CDR3 nucleotides: TGTGCCATCAGTGCTACCCCGGGACAGGGGGCGAACACCGGGGAGCTGTTTTTT. Protein product: CAISATPGQGANTGELFF.

The chain uses TRBV10-3 and TRBJ2-2, with D maybe TRBD2 (5 bases). The CDR3 contains 13 residues. Between the trimmed V and J ends, which lost 6 bases and 7 bases, there was a span of 12 bases. Germline V gene lookup returns CDR1 ENHRY and CDR2 SYGVKD. CDR3 protein: CAIRTREFGELFF. The CDR3 DNA is TGTGCCATCAGAACTAGAGAGTTCGGGGAGCTGTTTTTT.

The rearrangement joins TRBV7-9 to TRBJ1-1, with a possible D match to TRBD1 (5 bases). V lost 0 bases and J lost 13, with 18 bases in between. CDR3 length: 14 amino acids. Germline CDR1 and CDR2: SEHNR and FQNEAQ (reference sequence). The CDR3 here is CASSLAGEERGGFF. For the CDR3, the DNA is TGTGCCAGCAGCTTAGCGGGTGAGGAGAGGGGAGGTTTCTTT.

CDR3 in amino acids: CASSVTAGGETQYF. In nucleotides, the CDR3 is TGTGCCAGCAGTGTGACCGCAGGCGGGGAGACCCAGTACTTC. V gene TRBV2 combines with J gene TRBJ2-5, with D possibly being TRBD2 (5 bases). The germline V gene encodes CDR1 SNHLY and CDR2 FYNNEI. V was trimmed by 4 bases and J by 5 bases, leaving 14 bases between them. This CDR3 has 14 amino acids.

The rearrangement links TRBV10-3 to TRBJ2-5; TRBD2 matches at 14 bases. After removal of 10 bases from V and 7 bases from J, the junction contained 5 bases not matched to a gene. This CDR3 has 13 residues. Looked up from germline, CDR1 is ENHRY and CDR2 is SYGVKD. The CDR3 reads CATTSGGEWTQYF. DNA of the CDR3: TGTGCCACGACTAGCGGGGGGGAATGGACCCAGTACTTC.

This clone appeared a single time. V usage is TRBV11-2 and J usage is TRBJ1-5; the D gene is possibly TRBD1 (6 bases). Germline lookup yields CDR1 SGHAT and CDR2 FQNNGV. CDR3 size: 16 residues. The V gene lost 3 bases and the J gene lost 9 bases, with 21 bases spanning the gap. The CDR3 sequence is CASSLGGGGNRWPQHF. CDR3 nucleotides: TGTGCCAGCAGCTTGGGAGGGGGGGGCAATCGATGGCCCCAGCATTTT.

The chain has TRBV2 and TRBJ1-1; 8 nucleotides agree with TRBD1. Germline loops: CDR1 SNHLY, CDR2 FYNNEI. The CDR3 is 13 amino acids. The trim removed 7 bases at V and 1 base at J, leaving 2 bases unmatched. The chain's CDR3 is CASTGTGNTEAFF. The CDR3 DNA sequence: TGTGCCAGCACCGGGACAGGGAACACTGAAGCTTTCTTT. Filled out from reference TRBV2 and TRBJ1-1, the complete variable domain reads EPEVTQTPSHQVTQMGQEVILRCVPISNHLYFYWYRQILGQKVEFLVSFYNNEISEKSEIFDDQFSVERPDGSNFTLKIRSTKLEDSAMYFCASTGTGNTEAFFGQGTRLTVV.

This clone appeared a single time. The J gene is TRBJ2-3, the V gene TRBV4-3; 8 bases align to TRBD2. The CDR3 loop spans 18 amino acids. The J segment lost 1 base and the V segment lost 0 bases, leaving 9 bases of the junction unmatched. In germline, CDR1 is LGHNA, CDR2 YSLEER. The CDR3 loop reads CASSQDLLAGLGTDTQYF. The CDR3 region has the DNA TGCGCCAGCAGCCAAGATTTGTTAGCGGGACTAGGCACAGATACGCAGTATTTT.

The chain employs TRBV9 and TRBJ2-3; TRBD1 matches 9 bases. Germline CDR1 reads SGDLS; CDR2 reads YYNGEE. With 4 bases clipped from V and 6 bases from J, the junction kept 9 bases outside the gene matches. The CDR3 consists of 15 residues. The CDR3 region has the DNA TGTGCCAGCAGCATTGGGACAGGGCTCCCGGATACGCAGTATTTT. It specifies CASSIGTGLPDTQYF.

This clone was counted a single time. This chain connects TRBV5-1 to TRBJ1-1; 11 bases agree with TRBD1. The CDR3 is 15 residues long. CDR1 is SGHRS, CDR2 YFSETQ, per germline. Trimming cost V 0 bases and J 7 bases; bases outside gene matches: 5. The CDR3 DNA reads TGCGCCAGCAGCTTGGCGGACAGGGGGCCGATTGAAGCTTTCTTT. It codes for CASSLADRGPIEAFF.